Sequencing of this T cell receptor beta chain was carried out in a study of TIL therapy for anti-PD-1-resistant metastatic lung cancer. This was the immunoSEQ v3 assay. The data were produced by immunoSEQ multiplex PCR, yet TCRdb's version contains in-frame clones alone and is incomplete. The repertoire has 55,000 to 65,000 clones, around 70% of them found once; the top ten carry about 2%. Germline CDR1 is MNHEY and CDR2 is SVGAGI. The length of the CDR3 is 15 residues. V was trimmed by 5 bases and J by 0 bases, leaving 13 bases between them. Time point in this sample: pre-treatment sample, taken before nivolumab and TIL therapy.

The sample in question was blood, obtained at baseline. The receptor comes from a person aged 25 to 80 with non-small cell lung cancer. The rearrangement joins TRBV6-5 to TRBJ1-1; weak D call: TRBD1 (6 bases). The CDR3 reads CASSQNREMNTEAFF. For the CDR3, the DNA is TGTGCCAGCAGTCAAAACAGGGAAATGAACACTGAAGCTTTCTTT.